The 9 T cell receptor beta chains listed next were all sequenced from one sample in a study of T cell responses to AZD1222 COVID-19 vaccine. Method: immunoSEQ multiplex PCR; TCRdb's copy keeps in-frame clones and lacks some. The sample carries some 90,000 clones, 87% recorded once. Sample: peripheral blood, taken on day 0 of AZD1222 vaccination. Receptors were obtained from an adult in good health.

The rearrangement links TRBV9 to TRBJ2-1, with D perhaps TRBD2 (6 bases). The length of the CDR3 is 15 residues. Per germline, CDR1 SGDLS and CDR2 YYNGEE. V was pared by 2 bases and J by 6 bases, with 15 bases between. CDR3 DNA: TGTGCCAGCAGCGTGGGGGGAGAGTACGGCAATGAGCAGTTCTTC. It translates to CASSVGGEYGNEQFF.

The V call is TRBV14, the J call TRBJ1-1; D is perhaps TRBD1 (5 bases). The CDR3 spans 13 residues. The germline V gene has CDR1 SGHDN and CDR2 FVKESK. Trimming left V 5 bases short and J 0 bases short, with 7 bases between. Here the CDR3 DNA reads TGTGCCAGCAGCAGGGGCCTGAACACTGAAGCTTTCTTT. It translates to CASSRGLNTEAFF.

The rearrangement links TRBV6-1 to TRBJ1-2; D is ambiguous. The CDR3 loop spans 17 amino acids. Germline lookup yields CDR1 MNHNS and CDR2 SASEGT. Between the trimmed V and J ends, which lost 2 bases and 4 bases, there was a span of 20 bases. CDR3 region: CASSERVGPVIGYGYTF. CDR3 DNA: TGTGCCAGCAGTGAAAGGGTCGGGCCTGTAATCGGCTATGGCTACACCTTC.

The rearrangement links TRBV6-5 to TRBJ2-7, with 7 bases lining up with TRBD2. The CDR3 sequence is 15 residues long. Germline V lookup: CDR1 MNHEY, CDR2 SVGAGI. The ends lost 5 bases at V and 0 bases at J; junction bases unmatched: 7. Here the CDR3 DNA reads TGTGCCAGCAGTCCTCTCAGCGGGACCTCCTACGAGCAGTACTTC. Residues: CASSPLSGTSYEQYF.

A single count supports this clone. CDR3 loop: CASSYSLDRGQETQYF. CDR3 bases: TGTGCCAGCAGTTACTCGTTGGATCGCGGGCAAGAGACCCAGTACTTC. The chain joins TRBV6-5 to TRBJ2-5, with D tentatively TRBD2 (5 bases). Trimming pared 0 bases from V and 2 bases from J, leaving 13 bases between. CDR1 MNHEY and CDR2 SVGAGI come from the germline V gene. CDR3 length equals 16 residues.

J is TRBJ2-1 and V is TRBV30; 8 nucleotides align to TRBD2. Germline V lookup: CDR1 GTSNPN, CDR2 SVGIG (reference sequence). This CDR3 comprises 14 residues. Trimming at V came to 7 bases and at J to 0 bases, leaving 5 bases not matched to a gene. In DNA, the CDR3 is TGTGCCTTCTCAAGCGGGAGCTCCTACAATGAGCAGTTCTTC. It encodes CAFSSGSSYNEQFF.

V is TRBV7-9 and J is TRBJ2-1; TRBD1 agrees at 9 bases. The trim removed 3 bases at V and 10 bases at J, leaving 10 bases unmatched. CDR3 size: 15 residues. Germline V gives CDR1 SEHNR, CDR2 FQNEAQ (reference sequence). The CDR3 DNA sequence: TGTGCCAGCAGCTTTGGGGGGACAGGGTTGAACGAGCAGTTCTTC. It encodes CASSFGGTGLNEQFF.

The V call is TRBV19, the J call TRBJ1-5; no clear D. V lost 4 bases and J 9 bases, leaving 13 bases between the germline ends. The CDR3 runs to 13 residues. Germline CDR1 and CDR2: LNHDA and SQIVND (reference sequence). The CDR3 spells CASSKGPGRPQHF. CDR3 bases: TGTGCCAGTAGTAAGGGCCCTGGGCGGCCCCAGCATTTT.

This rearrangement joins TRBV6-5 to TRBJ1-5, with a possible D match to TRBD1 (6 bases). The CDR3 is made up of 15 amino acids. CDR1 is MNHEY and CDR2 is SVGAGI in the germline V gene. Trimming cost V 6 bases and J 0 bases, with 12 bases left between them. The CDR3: CASRPQGNSNQPQHF. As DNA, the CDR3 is TGTGCCAGCAGGCCCCAGGGGAATAGCAATCAGCCCCAGCATTTT.